This TCR beta chain was identified in a study of cytomegalovirus exposure and HLA in healthy donors. Study background: T cells numbering about 179 million yielded 95 million to 140 million unique TCR beta sequences in an earlier analysis. Findings and limits, study-wide: A later analysis by the authors found several of the most significant clusters apparently linked to common viral pathogens.

The CDR3 sequence is 14 residues long. Germline V lookup: CDR1 SGHRS, CDR2 YFSETQ. V was pared by 7 bases and J by 2 bases, with 15 bases between. Of note for this clone: Its antigen is still unknown.

Primers for the PCR totalled 60 Vbeta and 13 Jbeta. Data came from immunoSEQ multiplex PCR; TCRdb stores just in-frame clones and leaves some out. The sample lists 210,000 or so clones; 76% were seen once. Specimen: PBMCs. The gene calls are TRBV5-1 and TRBJ1-2, with D unresolved. The source is a man aged 18 to 30 in good health and CMV-seronegative. The CDR3 here is CASGREGSNYGYTF. The CDR3, as DNA: TGCGCCAGCGGGCGAGAGGGATCGAACTATGGCTACACCTTC.